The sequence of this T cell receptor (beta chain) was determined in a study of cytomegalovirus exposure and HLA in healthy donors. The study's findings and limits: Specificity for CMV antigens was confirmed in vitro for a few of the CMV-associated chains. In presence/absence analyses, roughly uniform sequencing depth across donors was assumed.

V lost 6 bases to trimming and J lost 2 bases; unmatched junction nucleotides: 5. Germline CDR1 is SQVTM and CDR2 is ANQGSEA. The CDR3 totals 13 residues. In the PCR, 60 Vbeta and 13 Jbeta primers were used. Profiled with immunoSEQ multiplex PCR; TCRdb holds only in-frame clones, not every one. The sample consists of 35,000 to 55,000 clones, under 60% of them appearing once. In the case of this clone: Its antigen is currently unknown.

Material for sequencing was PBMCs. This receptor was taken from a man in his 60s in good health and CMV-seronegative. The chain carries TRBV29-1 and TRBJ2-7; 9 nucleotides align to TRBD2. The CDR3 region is CSVSLAGPYEQYF. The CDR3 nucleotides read TGCAGCGTCTCACTAGCGGGTCCCTACGAGCAGTACTTC.